Listed here are 8 T cell receptor beta chains from one sample, sequenced in a study of blood T cell repertoires in COVID-19. Sequencing was performed with immunoSEQ multiplex PCR; in TCRdb, only in-frame clones are kept and a portion is missing. The sample holds about 220,000 clones, over 75% seen once. The source material was PBMCs or T cells enriched from blood (not recorded which). These TCRs come from an older woman who had recovered from COVID-19.

This clone has only a few counts. This chain joins TRBV6-1 and TRBJ2-2; D is possibly TRBD1 (5 bases). With 6 bases removed from V and 2 bases from J, the gap between germline ends came to 16 bases. The germline V gene encodes CDR1 MNHNS and CDR2 SASEGT. This CDR3 spans 16 amino acids. As DNA, the CDR3 is TGTGCCAGCAGCGAATTAGAAGGGGCTAACACCGGGGAGCTGTTTTTT. It encodes CASSELEGANTGELFF.

The chain is built from TRBV6-2 or TRBV6-3 and TRBJ1-5; no definite D call. CDR1 MNHEY and CDR2 SVGEGT come from the germline V gene. Trimming pared 3 bases from V and 11 bases from J, leaving 23 bases between. The CDR3 spans 16 residues. This chain's CDR3 is CASSYYGSDSNRAQHF. DNA of the CDR3: TGTGCCAGCAGTTATTATGGGTCGGACTCTAATAGGGCCCAGCATTTT.

V and J are TRBV10-3 and TRBJ1-1, with D perhaps TRBD1 (5 bases). The V and J ends lost 2 bases and 4 bases respectively, with 17 bases between them. This CDR3 region has 16 residues. CDR1 is ENHRY and CDR2 is SYGVKD in the germline V gene. CDR3 protein: CAISEGAQAGPTEAFF. The CDR3 DNA is TGTGCCATCAGTGAGGGGGCTCAGGCCGGACCCACTGAAGCTTTCTTT.

The CDR3 is CASSLVAFNYGYTF. CDR3 DNA: TGTGCCAGCAGCTTGGTGGCTTTTAACTATGGCTACACCTTC. The chain combines TRBV5-8 with TRBJ1-2; D gene unclear. Between the trimmed V and J ends, which lost 0 bases and 1 base, there was a span of 7 bases. Per the germline V gene, CDR1 is SGHTS and CDR2 is YDEGEE. The CDR3 runs 14 residues. The full variable domain, rest sourced from reference TRBV5-8 and TRBJ1-2, is EAGVTQSPTHLIKTRGQQATLRCSPISGHTSVYWYQQALGLGLQFLLWYDEGEERNRGNFPPRFSGRQFPNYSSELNVNALELEDSALYLCASSLVAFNYGYTFGSGTRLTVV.

V is TRBV10-3 and J is TRBJ1-2; 10 positions agree with TRBD1. The CDR3 loop spans 16 amino acids. The V gene end was trimmed by 7 bases and the J gene end by 2 bases; junction bases not matched to a gene: 10. CDR1 is ENHRY and CDR2 is SYGVKD in the germline V gene. The CDR3 sequence is CAITQLPGQGNYGYTF. The CDR3 DNA is TGTGCCATCACCCAACTCCCGGGACAGGGGAACTATGGCTACACCTTC.

V usage is TRBV13 and J usage is TRBJ1-1; 9 bases are shared with TRBD1. The V gene's germline CDR1 is PRHDT and CDR2 FYEKMQ (reference sequence). J was trimmed by 11 bases and V by 2 bases; bases with no gene match: 6. The CDR3 spans 13 residues. CDR3 DNA sequence: TGTGCCAGCAGCTTACCCGGGACAGGGAAGGCTTTCTTT. Protein sequence: CASSLPGTGKAFF.

The chain links TRBV5-4 to TRBJ2-7; 7 bases are a match to TRBD2. The CDR3 has 15 amino acids. Germline V gene sequence: CDR1 SGHNT, CDR2 YYREEE (reference sequence). Trimming at V came to 4 bases and at J to 3 bases, leaving 10 bases not matched to a gene. In nucleotides, the CDR3 is TGTGCCAGCAGCGCCGGGACTACAAAAGACTACGAGCAGTACTTC. Protein: CASSAGTTKDYEQYF.

This CDR3 is CAITQGGAEAFF. The CDR3 DNA reads TGTGCCATCACCCAAGGGGGGGCGGAAGCTTTCTTT. V gene TRBV10-3 combines with J gene TRBJ1-1; tentatively, D is TRBD1 (6 bases). V lost 7 bases, J lost 8 bases, and 14 bases lay in between. The length of the CDR3 is 12 residues. CDR1 and CDR2 from the germline V gene are ENHRY and SYGVKD.